One and the same sample provided the 18 T cell receptor beta chains below, sequenced in a study of Graves' ophthalmopathy and Graves' hyperthyroidism. Amplification from RNA transcripts yielded the TCR beta CDR3 regions. In the first round, RT-PCR was carried out with HTBI primers, and a multiplex PCR formed the second round. TCRdb reprocessed the multiplex PCR reads via MiXCR and lists one record per CDR3 protein. Found here are 200,000 to 250,000 distinct CDR3 sequences, roughly a fifth of them singletons; the top ten hold approximately 39%. Sample: peripheral blood. The receptors come from a woman in her fifties or sixties with Graves' ophthalmopathy.

This clonotype was counted many times. The chain combines TRBV12-3 or TRBV12-4 with TRBJ2-5; D unresolved. This CDR3 has 12 residues. V lost 1 base, J lost 13 bases, and 13 bases lay in between. CDR3 residues: CASSLETSKRYF. The CDR3 DNA sequence: TGTGCCAGCAGTTTAGAGACCTCCAAGCGGTACTTC.

Of note for this clonotype: This may come from a read error, since a much larger clone is one base off. The rearrangement uses TRBV15 and TRBJ1-5; D call uncertain. This CDR3 is 15 amino acids long. Germline CDR1 is LNHNV and CDR2 is YYDKDF (reference sequence). V was shortened by 9 bases and J by 1 base, with 16 bases between the two germline ends. As DNA, the CDR3 is TGTGCCACGGAGGGCGGGCGAGTGAGCAATCAGCCCCAGCATTTT. Residues: CATEGGRVSNQPQHF.

This clonotype was seen many times. The chain is built from TRBV7-2 and TRBJ2-7; the match to TRBD2 covers 10 bases. CDR1 and CDR2 (germline): SGHTA, FQGNSA. CDR3 length equals 14 residues. Trimming at V came to 4 bases and at J to 5 bases, leaving 5 bases not matched to a gene. The CDR3 loop is CASSSLAGVNEQYF. Here the CDR3 DNA reads TGTGCCAGCAGCTCCCTAGCGGGAGTAAACGAGCAGTACTTC.

This clonotype was observed at least ten times. V gene TRBV12-3 or TRBV12-4 combines with J gene TRBJ2-7, with D possibly TRBD1 on 6 matching bases. CDR3 length equals 15 residues. V lost 4 bases to trimming and J lost 2 bases, with 15 bases between them. The DNA for the CDR3 is TGTGCCAGCAGTTCGGCAGACAGGCCCCCCTACGAGCAGTACTTC. As protein: CASSSADRPPYEQYF.

This clonotype was observed at least ten times. The CDR3 DNA is TGTGCCACCAGTGCCAGCGTAGCCAAAAACATTCAGTACTTC. Translated: CATSASVAKNIQYF. The rearrangement links TRBV24-1 to TRBJ2-4, with D uncertain. This CDR3 has 14 amino acids. CDR1 KGHDR and CDR2 SFDVKD come from the germline V gene. The V gene lost 5 bases and the J gene lost 0 bases, with 7 bases spanning the gap.

In its sample, this clonotype was seen many times. V is TRBV25-1 and J is TRBJ2-5; 7 bases agree with TRBD1. The CDR3 covers 12 residues. Germline assignment: CDR1 MGHDK and CDR2 SYGVNS. V shed 3 bases and J 10 bases; nucleotides not matched to a gene: 5. The CDR3 bases are TGTGCCAGCAGTGACCTCACAGGGGTCCAGTACTTC. Its protein is CASSDLTGVQYF. Full variable domain (rest looked up from reference TRBV25-1 and TRBJ2-5): EADIYQTPRYLVIGTGKKITLECSQTMGHDKMYWYQQDPGMELHLIHYSYGVNSTEKGDLSSESTVSRIRTEHFPLTLESARPSHTSQYLCASSDLTGVQYFGPGTRLLVL.

This clonotype was recorded only once. The chain has TRBV27 and TRBJ2-7, with 10 bases that match TRBD1. The CDR3 length is 15 residues. CDR1 is MNHEY and CDR2 is SMNVEV in the germline V gene (reference sequence). Losses at the gene ends were 2 bases for V and 5 bases for J; bases not matched to a gene: 6. CDR3 in DNA: TGTGCCAGCAGTTTACCGGGACAGGGGACAAACGAGCAGTACTTC. Its protein product is CASSLPGQGTNEQYF.

This clonotype was detected many times. The CDR3 DNA is TGTGCCAGCAGCCAAAGGGGCGCGAGCACTGAAGCTTTCTTT. Protein sequence: CASSQRGASTEAFF. The V gene is TRBV3-1, the J gene TRBJ1-1; a weak D match, TRBD1 (5 bases). This CDR3 has 14 residues. The germline gives CDR1 LGHDT, CDR2 YNNKEL (reference sequence). Trimming shortened V by 2 bases and J by 4 bases, and 11 bases separated the two germline ends.

This chain links TRBV7-9 with TRBJ2-5; D is unresolved. The CDR3 is 14 amino acids. Germline CDR1 and CDR2: SEHNR and FQNEAQ (reference sequence). Trimming left V 5 bases short and J 5 bases short, with 15 bases between. The CDR3 loop is CASSPVSPPETQYF. CDR3 nucleotides: TGTGCCAGCAGCCCAGTATCACCCCCGGAGACCCAGTACTTC.

This clonotype was picked up many times. This chain links TRBV30 with TRBJ2-5; D call uncertain. V lost 3 bases and J lost 7, with 21 bases in between. This CDR3 is 15 amino acids long. The V gene's germline CDR1 is GTSNPN and CDR2 SVGIG (reference sequence). The CDR3 loop is CAWSPLQAPERTQYF. The CDR3 DNA reads as TGTGCCTGGAGCCCACTCCAGGCGCCGGAGAGGACCCAGTACTTC.

The chain is built from TRBV6-4 and TRBJ2-5; TRBD1 matches at 9 bases. Germline V gene sequence: CDR1 MRHNA, CDR2 SNTAGT. The CDR3 has 14 amino acids. Unmatched junction bases numbered 7, after V lost 6 bases and J lost 5 bases. CDR3 bases: TGTGCCAGCAGCCCTACAGGGGGCGTCGAGACCCAGTACTTC. This codes for CASSPTGGVETQYF.

This clonotype was counted ten times or more. The CDR3 DNA reads as TGTGCCAGCAGTGTGACAGACAACACTGAAGCTTTCTTT. Amino acids: CASSVTDNTEAFF. The rearrangement joins TRBV6-1 to TRBJ1-1; tentative D call: TRBD1 (5 bases). The CDR3 extends over 13 amino acids. V shed 4 bases and J shed 2 bases, with 8 bases lying between them. Germline V gives CDR1 MNHNS, CDR2 SASEGT.

This clonotype came up many times. The chain couples TRBV29-1 to TRBJ2-3, with D possibly matching TRBD1 (6 bases). Germline lookup yields CDR1 SQVTM and CDR2 ANQGSEA. The CDR3 has 14 amino acids. Trimming cost V 0 bases and J 6 bases, with 13 bases left between them. In nucleotides, the CDR3 is TGCAGCGTTGAAGAATTCCAGGGGATGGATACGCAGTATTTT. Its protein product is CSVEEFQGMDTQYF.

This clonotype was counted at least ten times. This chain joins TRBV28 and TRBJ1-1; D unresolved. The germline V gene encodes CDR1 MDHEN and CDR2 SYDVKM. The CDR3 length is 16 residues. Trimming cost V 3 bases and J 5 bases, with 19 bases left between them. Written as DNA, the CDR3 is TGTGCCAGCAGTTTCACAACTCGTTGGGGTCCGACTGAAGCTTTCTTT. Residues: CASSFTTRWGPTEAFF. Complete variable domain (other parts from reference TRBV28 and TRBJ1-1): DVKVTQSSRYLVKRTGEKVFLECVQDMDHENMFWYRQDPGLGLRLIYFSYDVKMKEKGDIPEGYSVSREKKERFSLILESASTNQTSMYLCASSFTTRWGPTEAFFGQGTRLTVV.

The table lists this clonotype with a few counts. This sequence joins TRBV3-1 and TRBJ2-5, with D perhaps TRBD2 (5 bases). Germline CDR1 LGHDT, CDR2 YNNKEL (reference sequence). This CDR3 is 17 amino acids long. Trimming pared 5 bases from V and 5 bases from J, leaving 24 bases between. The CDR3 sequence: CASSALGRRITGETQYF. CDR3 in DNA: TGTGCCAGCAGCGCACTGGGCAGGCGAATAACGGGGGAGACCCAGTACTTC.

This clonotype showed up many times. The chain joins TRBV2 to TRBJ1-5; perhaps TRBD1 as D (6 bases). Deletions cut 6 bases from V and 6 bases from J, with 9 bases between. The CDR3 is 12 residues long. The germline CDR1 and CDR2 sequences are SNHLY and FYNNEI. CDR3 residues: CASSGRGQPQHF. For the CDR3, the DNA is TGTGCCAGCAGCGGCAGGGGTCAGCCCCAGCATTTT.

This clonotype was seen a handful of times. The rearrangement joins TRBV6-1 to TRBJ2-7; D gene ambiguous. Trimming cost V 4 bases and J 7 bases, with 14 bases left between them. Germline CDR1 reads MNHNS; CDR2 reads SASEGT. The CDR3 runs 13 residues. The CDR3 reads CASSVQMILEQYF. The CDR3 DNA reads as TGTGCCAGCAGTGTCCAAATGATCTTGGAGCAGTACTTC.

As concerns this clonotype: The conserved phenylalanine or tryptophan is not found at the CDR3 terminus, so this likely reflects a read error. This chain uses TRBV20-1 with TRBJ2-7, with D hard to call. The CDR3 totals 12 residues. Trimming pared 3 bases from V and 2 bases from J, leaving 8 bases between. Germline CDR1 is DFQATT and CDR2 is SNEGSKA (reference sequence). CDR3 DNA: TGCAGTGCTAGGAGGCAGGCCTACGAGCAGTACTCA. Its protein is CSARRQAYEQYS.